The clone carrying this T cell receptor (beta chain) came up once. Its antigen is not known. TCRdb's copy holds only in-frame clones and misses some; the assay was immunoSEQ multiplex PCR. The table includes about 24,000 clones, 60% to 80% detected once. The length of the CDR3 is 15 residues. The junction had 5 bases not matched to a gene; V was cut back by 5 bases and J by 0 bases. Germline lookup yields CDR1 SGHTA and CDR2 FQGNSA. This specimen comes from a study of vaccination effects on CD4 cells after COVID-19. Prior to sequencing, the ViraFEST assay stimulated PBMC with viral peptide pools, which expanded the antigen-specific CD4+ T cells. Isolating CD4+ T cells followed approximately nine days of culture. Between March and December 2020, the person had a SARS-CoV-2 infection that PCR confirmed.

This receptor was identified in a human donor who had a prior SARS-CoV-2 infection. Material: CD4+ T cells from PBMCs cultured with SARS-CoV-2 spike peptides, obtained before COVID-19 vaccination. This sequence joins TRBV7-2 and TRBJ2-3; 7 bases align to TRBD1. As DNA, the CDR3 is TGTGCCAGCAGCAAGACAGGGCCTAGCACAGATACGCAGTATTTT. It is translated as CASSKTGPSTDTQYF. Looking up the rest from reference TRBV7-2 and TRBJ2-3 gives the full variable domain: GAGVSQSPSNKVTEKGKDVELRCDPISGHTALYWYRQSLGQGLEFLIYFQGNSAPDKSGLPSDRFSAERTGGSVSTLTIQRTQQEDSAVYLCASSKTGPSTDTQYFGPGTRLTVL.